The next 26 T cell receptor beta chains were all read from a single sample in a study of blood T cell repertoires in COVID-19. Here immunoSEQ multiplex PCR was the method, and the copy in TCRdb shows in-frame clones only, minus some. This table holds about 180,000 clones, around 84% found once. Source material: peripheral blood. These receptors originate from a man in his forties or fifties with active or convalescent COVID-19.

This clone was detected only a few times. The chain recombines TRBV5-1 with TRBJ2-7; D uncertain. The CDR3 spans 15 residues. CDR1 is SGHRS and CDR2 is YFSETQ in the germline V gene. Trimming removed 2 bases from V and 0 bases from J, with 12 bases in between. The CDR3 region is CASSLYARSSYEQYF. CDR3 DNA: TGCGCCAGCAGCTTATATGCCAGATCCTCCTACGAGCAGTACTTC.

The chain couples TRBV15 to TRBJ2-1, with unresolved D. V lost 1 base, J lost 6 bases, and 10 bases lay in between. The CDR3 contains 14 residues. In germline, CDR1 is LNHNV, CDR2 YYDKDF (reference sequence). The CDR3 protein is CATSRAAPGNEQFF. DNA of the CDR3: TGTGCCACCAGCAGAGCCGCCCCGGGCAATGAGCAGTTCTTC.

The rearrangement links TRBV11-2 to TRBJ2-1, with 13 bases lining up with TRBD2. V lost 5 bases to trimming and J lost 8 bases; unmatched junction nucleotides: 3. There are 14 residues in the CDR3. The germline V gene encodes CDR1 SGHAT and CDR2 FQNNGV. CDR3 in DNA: TGTGCCAGCAGCCTGGGACTAGCGGGATATGAGCAGTTCTTC. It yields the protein CASSLGLAGYEQFF.

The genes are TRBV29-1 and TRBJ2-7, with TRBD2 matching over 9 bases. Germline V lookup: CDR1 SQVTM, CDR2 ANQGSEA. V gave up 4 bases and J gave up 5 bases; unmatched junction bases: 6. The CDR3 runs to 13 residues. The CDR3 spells CSVGAGLADEQYF. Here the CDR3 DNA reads TGCAGCGTTGGGGCGGGACTAGCAGACGAGCAGTACTTC.

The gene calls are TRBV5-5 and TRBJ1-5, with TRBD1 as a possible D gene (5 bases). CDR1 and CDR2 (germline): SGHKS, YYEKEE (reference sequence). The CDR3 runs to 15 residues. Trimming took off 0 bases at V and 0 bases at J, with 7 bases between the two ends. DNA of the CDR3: TGTGCCAGCAGCTTGGGACAGAGTAGCAATCAGCCCCAGCATTTT. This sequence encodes CASSLGQSSNQPQHF.

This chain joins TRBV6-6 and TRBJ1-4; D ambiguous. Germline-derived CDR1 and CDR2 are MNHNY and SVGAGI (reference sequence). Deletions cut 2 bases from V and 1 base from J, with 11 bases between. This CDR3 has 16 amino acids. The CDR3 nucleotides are TGTGCCAGCAGTTACGGAGGGCTGGAAACTAATGAAAAACTGTTTTTT. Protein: CASSYGGLETNEKLFF.

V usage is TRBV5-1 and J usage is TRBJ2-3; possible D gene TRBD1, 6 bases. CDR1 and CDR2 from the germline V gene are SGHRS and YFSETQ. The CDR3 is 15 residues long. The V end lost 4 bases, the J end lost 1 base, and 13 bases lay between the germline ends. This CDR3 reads CASSPFEGGTDTQYF. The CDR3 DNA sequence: TGCGCCAGCAGCCCCTTCGAGGGGGGCACAGATACGCAGTATTTT.

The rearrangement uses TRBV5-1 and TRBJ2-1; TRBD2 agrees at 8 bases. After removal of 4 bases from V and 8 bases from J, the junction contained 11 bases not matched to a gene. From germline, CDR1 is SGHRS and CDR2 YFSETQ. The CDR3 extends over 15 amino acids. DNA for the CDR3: TGCGCCAGCAGCCCGGGACTAGGGGGTTTCTATGAGCAGTTCTTC. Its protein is CASSPGLGGFYEQFF. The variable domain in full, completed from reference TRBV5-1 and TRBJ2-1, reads KAGVTQTPRYLIKTRGQQVTLSCSPISGHRSVSWYQQTPGQGLQFLFEYFSETQRNKGNFPGRFSGRQFSNSRSEMNVSTLELGDSALYLCASSPGLGGFYEQFFGPGTRLTVL.

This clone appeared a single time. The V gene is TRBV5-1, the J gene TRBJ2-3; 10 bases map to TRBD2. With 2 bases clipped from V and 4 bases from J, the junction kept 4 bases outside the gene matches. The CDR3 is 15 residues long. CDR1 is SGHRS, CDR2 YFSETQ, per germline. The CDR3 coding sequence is TGCGCCAGCAGCTTAGCGGGAGGGCCGGCAGATACGCAGTATTTT. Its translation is CASSLAGGPADTQYF.

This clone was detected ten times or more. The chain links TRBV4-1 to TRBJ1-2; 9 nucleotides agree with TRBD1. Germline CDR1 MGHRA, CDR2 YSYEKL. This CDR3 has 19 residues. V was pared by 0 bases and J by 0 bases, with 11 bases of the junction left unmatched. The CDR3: CASSQEVTGGHKANYGYTF. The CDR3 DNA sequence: TGCGCCAGCAGCCAAGAAGTCACAGGGGGCCATAAAGCTAACTATGGCTACACCTTC.

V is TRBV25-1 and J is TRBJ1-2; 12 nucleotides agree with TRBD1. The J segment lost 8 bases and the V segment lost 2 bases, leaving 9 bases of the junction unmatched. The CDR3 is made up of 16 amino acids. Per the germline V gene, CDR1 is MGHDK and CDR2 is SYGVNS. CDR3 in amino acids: CASSEPWGQGAYGYTF. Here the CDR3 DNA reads TGTGCCAGCAGTGAACCTTGGGGACAGGGGGCTTACGGCTACACCTTC.

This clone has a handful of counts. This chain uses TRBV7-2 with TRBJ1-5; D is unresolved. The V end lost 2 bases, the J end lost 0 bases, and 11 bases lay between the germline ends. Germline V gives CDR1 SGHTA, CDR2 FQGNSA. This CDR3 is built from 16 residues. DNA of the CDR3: TGTGCCAGCAGCTTAAGGAGGGCAGATAGCAATCAGCCCCAGCATTTT. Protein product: CASSLRRADSNQPQHF.

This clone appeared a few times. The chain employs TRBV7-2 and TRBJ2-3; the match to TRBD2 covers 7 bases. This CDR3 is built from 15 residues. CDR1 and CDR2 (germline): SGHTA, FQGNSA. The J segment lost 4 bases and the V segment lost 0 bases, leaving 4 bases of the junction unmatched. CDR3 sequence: CASSLAGGPADTQYF. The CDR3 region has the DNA TGTGCCAGCAGCTTAGCGGGAGGGCCGGCAGATACGCAGTATTTT.

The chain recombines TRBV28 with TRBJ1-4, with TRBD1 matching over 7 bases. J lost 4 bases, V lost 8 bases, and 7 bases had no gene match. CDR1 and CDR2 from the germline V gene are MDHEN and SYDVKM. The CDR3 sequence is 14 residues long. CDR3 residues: CASCKGALNEKLFF. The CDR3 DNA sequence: TGTGCCAGCTGCAAGGGGGCCCTTAATGAAAAACTGTTTTTT.

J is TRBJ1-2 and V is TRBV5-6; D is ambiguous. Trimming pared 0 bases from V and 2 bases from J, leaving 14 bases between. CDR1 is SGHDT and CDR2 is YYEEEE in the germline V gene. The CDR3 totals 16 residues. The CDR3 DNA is TGTGCCAGCAGCTTGGTCGAATCAAACGAGAACTATGGCTACACCTTC. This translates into CASSLVESNENYGYTF.

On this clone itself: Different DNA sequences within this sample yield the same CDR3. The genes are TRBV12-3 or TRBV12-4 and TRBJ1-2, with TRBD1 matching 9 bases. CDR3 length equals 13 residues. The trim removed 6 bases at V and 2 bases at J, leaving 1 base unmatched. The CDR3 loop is CASRGQGNYGYTF. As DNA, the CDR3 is TGTGCCAGCAGAGGACAGGGGAACTATGGCTACACCTTC.

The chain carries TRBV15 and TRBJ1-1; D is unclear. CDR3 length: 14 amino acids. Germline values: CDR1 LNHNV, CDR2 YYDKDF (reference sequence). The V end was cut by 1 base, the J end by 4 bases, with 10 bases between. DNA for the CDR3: TGTGCCACCAGCAGAGTTTCGGAGAGCACTGAAGCTTTCTTT. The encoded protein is CATSRVSESTEAFF.

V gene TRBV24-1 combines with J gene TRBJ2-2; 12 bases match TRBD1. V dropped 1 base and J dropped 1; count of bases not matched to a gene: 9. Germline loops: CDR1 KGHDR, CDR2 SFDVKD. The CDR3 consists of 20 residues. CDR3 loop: CATSDLTGQGAAQNTGELFF. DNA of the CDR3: TGTGCCACCAGTGATTTAACGGGACAGGGGGCAGCCCAGAACACCGGGGAGCTGTTTTTT.

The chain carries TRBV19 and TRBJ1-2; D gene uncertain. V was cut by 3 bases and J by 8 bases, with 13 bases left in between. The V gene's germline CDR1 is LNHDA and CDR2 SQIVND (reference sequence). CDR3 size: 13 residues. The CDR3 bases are TGTGCCAGTAGTATGGGCAGCCTTTGGGGCTACACCTTC. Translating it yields CASSMGSLWGYTF.

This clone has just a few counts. CDR3 bases: TGTGCCAGCAGCCCGTTGACAGGGGGAAATCAGCCCCAGCATTTT. This codes for CASSPLTGGNQPQHF. The chain has TRBV7-9 and TRBJ1-5; TRBD1 agrees at 9 bases. The CDR3 covers 15 residues. Germline loops: CDR1 SEHNR, CDR2 FQNEAQ (reference sequence). J gave up 4 bases and V 5 bases, and 6 bases lay outside the gene matches.

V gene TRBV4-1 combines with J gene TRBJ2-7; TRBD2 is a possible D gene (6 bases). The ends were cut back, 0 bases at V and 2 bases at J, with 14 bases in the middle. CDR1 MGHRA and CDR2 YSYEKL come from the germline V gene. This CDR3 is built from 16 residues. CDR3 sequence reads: CASSQDWGVATYEQYF. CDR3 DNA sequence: TGCGCCAGCAGCCAAGATTGGGGGGTAGCAACCTACGAGCAGTACTTC.

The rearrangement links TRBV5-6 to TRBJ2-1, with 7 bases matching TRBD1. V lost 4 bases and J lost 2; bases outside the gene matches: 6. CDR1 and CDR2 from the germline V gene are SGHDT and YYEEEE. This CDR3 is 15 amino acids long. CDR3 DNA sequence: TGTGCCAGCAGCAATGACAGGGCCCCCTACAATGAGCAGTTCTTC. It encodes CASSNDRAPYNEQFF.

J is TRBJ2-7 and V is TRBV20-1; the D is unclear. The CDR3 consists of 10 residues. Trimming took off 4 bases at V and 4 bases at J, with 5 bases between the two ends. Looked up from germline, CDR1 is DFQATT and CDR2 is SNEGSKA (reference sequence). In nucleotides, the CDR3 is TGCAGTGCTACCTCGTACGAGCAGTACTTC. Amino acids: CSATSYEQYF.

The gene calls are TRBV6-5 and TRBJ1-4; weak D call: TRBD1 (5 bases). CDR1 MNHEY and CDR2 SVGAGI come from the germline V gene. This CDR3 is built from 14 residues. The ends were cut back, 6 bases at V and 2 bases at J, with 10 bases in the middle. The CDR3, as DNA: TGTGCCAGCAGCCCAGGGTTGACTAATGAAAAACTGTTTTTT. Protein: CASSPGLTNEKLFF.

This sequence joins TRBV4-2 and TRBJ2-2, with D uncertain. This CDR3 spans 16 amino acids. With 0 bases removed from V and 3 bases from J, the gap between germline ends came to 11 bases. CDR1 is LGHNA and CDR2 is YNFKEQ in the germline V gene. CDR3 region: CASSQDYGADTGELFF. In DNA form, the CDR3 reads TGTGCCAGCAGCCAAGACTACGGTGCGGACACCGGGGAGCTGTTTTTT.

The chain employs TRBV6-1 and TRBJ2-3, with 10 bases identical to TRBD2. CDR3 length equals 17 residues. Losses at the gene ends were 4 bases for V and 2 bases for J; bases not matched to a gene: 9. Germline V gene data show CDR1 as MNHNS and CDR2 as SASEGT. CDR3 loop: CASSGYLSGGPTDTQYF. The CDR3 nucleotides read TGTGCCAGCAGTGGCTACCTTAGCGGGGGGCCCACAGATACGCAGTATTTT.